The source of this T cell receptor (beta chain) is a study of beta chain bispecific antibodies for T cell cancers. Each CDR3 protein gets one entry after TCRdb re-called the 5' RACE reads with MiXCR. The sample holds 20,000 to 25,000 distinct CDR3 sequences, under 3% seen once. Study outcomes and limitations: In these mixed samples, most targeted TRBV reads derived from the leukemia cell line.

This CDR3 has 15 amino acids. V lost 4 bases, J lost 2 bases, and 7 bases stayed unmatched. Germline loops: CDR1 LNHDA, CDR2 SQIVND (reference sequence). Note on this clonotype: The antigen is not known.

Either OKT3 anti-CD3 antibody or CD3/CD28 beads expanded T cells from blood mononuclear cells over roughly 3 days. Bispecific antibody was added to 50,000 or so normal T cells and 50,000 or so target cells. Sequenced: healthy donor T cells cultured with leukemia cells. This receptor was obtained from a human donor in good health. Some clones in this sample may be carry-over from other donors' samples. This chain joins TRBV19 and TRBJ1-2; TRBD1 agrees at 7 bases. The CDR3 bases are TGTGCCAGTAGTAGAAAGCTGACAGGGAACTATGGCTACACCTTC. It encodes CASSRKLTGNYGYTF.